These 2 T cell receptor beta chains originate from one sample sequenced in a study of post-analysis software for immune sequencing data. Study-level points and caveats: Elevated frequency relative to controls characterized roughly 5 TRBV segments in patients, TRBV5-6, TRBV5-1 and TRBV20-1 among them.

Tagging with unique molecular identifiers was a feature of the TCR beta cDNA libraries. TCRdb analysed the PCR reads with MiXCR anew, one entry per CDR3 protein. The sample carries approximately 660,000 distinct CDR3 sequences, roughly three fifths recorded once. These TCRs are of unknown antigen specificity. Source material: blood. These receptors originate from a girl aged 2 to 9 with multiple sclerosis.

CDR3 coding DNA: TGCGCCAGCAGCCCCCCGGGACTAGCTATCAATGAGCAGTTCTTC. Its translation is CASSPPGLAINEQFF. The chain employs TRBV5-1 and TRBJ2-1, with 9 bases that match TRBD2. With V trimmed by 4 bases and J by 6 bases, 8 bases remained unmatched. The germline gives CDR1 SGHRS, CDR2 YFSETQ. The CDR3 consists of 15 residues.

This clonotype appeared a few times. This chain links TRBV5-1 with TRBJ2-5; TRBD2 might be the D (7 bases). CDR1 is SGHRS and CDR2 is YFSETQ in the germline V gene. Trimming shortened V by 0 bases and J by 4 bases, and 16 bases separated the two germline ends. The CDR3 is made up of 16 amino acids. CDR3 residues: CASSLVTGGAGETQYF. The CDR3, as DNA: TGCGCCAGCAGCTTGGTAACGGGGGGCGCGGGAGAGACCCAGTACTTC.